Sequencing of this T cell receptor beta chain was carried out in a study of radiation and T cells in renal cell carcinoma (TCRdb year 2020). With respect to the entire study: Samples were obtained from a clinical trial, in which 15 Gy stereotactic body radiation therapy was delivered to primary renal cell carcinomas and nephrectomy was performed 4 weeks later. Across all 50 or so samples, under 5,000,000 unique CDR3 nucleotide sequences, encoding 2,658,974 unique CDR3 amino acid sequences, were identified. In total, 50 to 60 samples underwent TCR beta sequencing: some 25 tumors plus 27 peripheral blood samples. Broad study findings and their caveats: Tracking of blood repertoire dynamics stopped at about 4 weeks after treatment, with no follow-up past that point. An increase in top tumor clonotypes in blood was observed from baseline to 2 weeks post-radiation, followed by contraction by 4 weeks, which was taken to suggest transient expansion of tumor-resident clones. Effects of radiation dose or scheduling on the TCR repertoire could not be addressed with the single-armed trial design. No pretreatment tumor biopsies were available, so the baseline intratumoral presence of clonotypes could not be determined.

Remarks on this clone: Its antigen is not yet known. No much larger clone is present one base from it, and per-base qualities are unavailable.

TCR beta libraries were generated from genomic DNA with the immunoSEQ kit, following the manufacturer's recommendations. To prepare the libraries, a first multiplex PCR with proprietary primers was run, followed by a second PCR that added unique barcodes, and a bead cleanup was done after each round. A positive control reaction and a negative control reaction, both provided in the kit, were run with every batch of samples. The final libraries were assessed on an Agilent 4200 TapeStation D1000 ScreenTape, pooled by volume, and quantified by qPCR. Sequencing ran on an Illumina NextSeq500 with a MidOutput 150-cycle cartridge, using 156 Read1 and 15 Index1 cycles with kit custom primers. The pooled library was loaded at 0.9 to 1 pM with a roughly 20% PhiX control spike-in. The published analysis was carried out like this. The vendor-processed data were analyzed in R, and a clonotype was defined as all T cells that share the same CDR3 nucleotide sequence. For clone abundance analyses, frequencies were normalized to the 10,000 most abundant clones per sample. Public T cell clones, averaging fewer than five per sample, were removed before analysis. An abundance difference of at least 32-fold between compartments was the criterion for calling clonotypes tumor-enriched or baseline blood-enriched. A beta-binomial differential abundance model was applied to find clonotypes that expanded or contracted between blood time points. Tumor-blood repertoire similarity was measured with the Baroni-Urbani and Buser coefficient, and group comparisons used two-tailed Wilcoxon tests in R. This immuneACCESS table, as held by TCRdb, lists in-frame sequences with V and J called but not all clones. Of the missing ones, under half trace to an unresolved V gene in checked studies; the others have no known cause. V and J calls and clone size follow that table, whereas D and trimming were derived from the DNA. The sample table lists around 140,000 clones, roughly 83% of them with a count of one. The ten largest clones take up 20% to 25% of the sample.

The time point label, as the study defines it: baseline pretreatment blood. The meaning of the sample's treatment or condition label: 15 Gy SBRT to primary tumor, nephrectomy 4 weeks later. To follow tumor-enriched clonotypes, peripheral blood was collected serially from radiation-treated patients at baseline and again at 2 weeks and 4 weeks after SBRT. Renal cell carcinoma with clear cell pathology was present in all patients. The QIAamp DNA Blood Mini Kit (Qiagen) was used to prepare genomic DNA for TCR sequencing. Samples were included in the analyses only if all quality control checks were passed. Taken from cysteine to phenylalanine, the CDR3 has 13 residues. Kept here is only the CDR3 DNA, which spans 39 bases and is read in frame from base 1. The trim is 1 base for V and 7 bases for J, with a gap of 10 bases between the germline ends. As encoded in the germline V gene, CDR1 is SGHDN while CDR2 is FVKESK.

The V and J genes are TRBV14 and TRBJ1-1, with the identity of the D gene unclear. The source was blood, collected from a patient whose treatment included radiotherapy and nephrectomy. The sequence was collected from a woman in her fifties or sixties with renal cell carcinoma. The CDR3 region has the sequence CASSQGRAVEAFF. The DNA sequence is as follows: TGTGCCAGCAGCCAAGGTAGGGCTGTTGAAGCTTTCTTT.